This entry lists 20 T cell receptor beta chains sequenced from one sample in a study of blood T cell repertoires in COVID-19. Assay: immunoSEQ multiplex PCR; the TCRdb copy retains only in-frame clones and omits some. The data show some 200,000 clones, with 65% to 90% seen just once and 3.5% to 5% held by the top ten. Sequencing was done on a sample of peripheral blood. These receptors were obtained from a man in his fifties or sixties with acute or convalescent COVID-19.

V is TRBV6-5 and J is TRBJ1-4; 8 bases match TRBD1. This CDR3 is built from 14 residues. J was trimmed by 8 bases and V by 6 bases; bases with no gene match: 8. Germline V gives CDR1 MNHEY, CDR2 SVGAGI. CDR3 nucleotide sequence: TGTGCCAGCAGACAGACAGGGGCTTTGGAAAAACTGTTTTTT. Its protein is CASRQTGALEKLFF.

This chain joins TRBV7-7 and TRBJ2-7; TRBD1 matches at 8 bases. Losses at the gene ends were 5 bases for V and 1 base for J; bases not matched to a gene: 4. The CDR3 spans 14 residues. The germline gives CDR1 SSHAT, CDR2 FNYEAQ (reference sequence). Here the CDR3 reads CASSPGTGSYEQYF. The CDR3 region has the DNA TGTGCCAGCAGCCCCGGGACAGGATCCTACGAGCAGTACTTC.

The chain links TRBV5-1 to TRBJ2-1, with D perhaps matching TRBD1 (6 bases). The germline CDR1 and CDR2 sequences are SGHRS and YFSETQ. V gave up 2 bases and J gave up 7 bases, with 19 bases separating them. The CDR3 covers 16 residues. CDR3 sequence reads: CASSFQGSTRPNEQFF. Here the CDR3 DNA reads TGCGCCAGCAGCTTCCAGGGGTCTACACGCCCAAATGAGCAGTTCTTC.

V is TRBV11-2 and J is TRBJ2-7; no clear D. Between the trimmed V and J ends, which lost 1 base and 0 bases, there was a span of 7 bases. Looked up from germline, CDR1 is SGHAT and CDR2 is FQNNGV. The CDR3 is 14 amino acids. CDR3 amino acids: CASSLVESSYEQYF. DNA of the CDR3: TGTGCCAGCAGCTTAGTGGAGAGCTCCTACGAGCAGTACTTC.

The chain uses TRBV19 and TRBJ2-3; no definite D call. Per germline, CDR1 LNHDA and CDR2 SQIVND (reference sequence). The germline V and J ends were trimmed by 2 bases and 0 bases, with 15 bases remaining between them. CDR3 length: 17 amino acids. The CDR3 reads CASSIRNSPISTDTQYF. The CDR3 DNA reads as TGTGCCAGTAGTATAAGAAACTCCCCCATAAGCACAGATACGCAGTATTTT.

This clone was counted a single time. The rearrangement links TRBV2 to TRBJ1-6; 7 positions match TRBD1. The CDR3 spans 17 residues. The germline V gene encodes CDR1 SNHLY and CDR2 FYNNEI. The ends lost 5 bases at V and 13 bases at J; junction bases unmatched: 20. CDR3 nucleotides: TGTGCCAGCAGTTACCCTCAAGGAAAGGGGGCTCGGGCGCCCCTCCACTTT. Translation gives CASSYPQGKGARAPLHF.

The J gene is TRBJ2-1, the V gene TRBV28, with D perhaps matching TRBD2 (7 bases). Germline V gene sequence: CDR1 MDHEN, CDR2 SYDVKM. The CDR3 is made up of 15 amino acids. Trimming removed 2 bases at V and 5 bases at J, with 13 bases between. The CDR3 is CASSLGGGGHNEQFF. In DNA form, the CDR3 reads TGTGCCAGCAGTTTAGGGGGCGGGGGACACAATGAGCAGTTCTTC.

CDR3 coding DNA: TGTGCCAGCTCACGAGAGAGGGGGGGTCTTGGCGAAAAACTGTTTTTT. Translation gives CASSRERGGLGEKLFF. The chain uses TRBV18 and TRBJ1-4; tentatively, D is TRBD1 (6 bases). Germline CDR1 and CDR2: KGHSH and LQKENI. Deletions cut 4 bases from V and 8 bases from J, with 20 bases between. The CDR3 runs 16 residues.

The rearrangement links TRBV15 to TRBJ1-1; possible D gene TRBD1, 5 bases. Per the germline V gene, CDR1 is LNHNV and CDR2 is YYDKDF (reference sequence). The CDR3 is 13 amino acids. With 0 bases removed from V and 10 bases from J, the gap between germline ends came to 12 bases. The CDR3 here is CATSRDKGYGAFF. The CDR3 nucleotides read TGTGCCACCAGCAGAGATAAGGGGTACGGAGCTTTCTTT. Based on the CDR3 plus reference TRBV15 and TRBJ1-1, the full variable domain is DAMVIQNPRYQVTQFGKPVTLSCSQTLNHNVMYWYQQKSSQAPKLLFHYYDKDFNNEADTPDNFQSRRPNTSFCFLDIRSPGLGDTAMYLCATSRDKGYGAFFGQGTRLTVV.

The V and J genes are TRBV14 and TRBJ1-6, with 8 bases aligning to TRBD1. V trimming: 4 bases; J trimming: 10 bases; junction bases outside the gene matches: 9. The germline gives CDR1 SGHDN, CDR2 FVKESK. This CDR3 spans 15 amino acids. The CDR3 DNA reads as TGTGCCAGCAGCCGGACAGGGCTGTCGGGGTCACCCCTCCACTTT. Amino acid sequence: CASSRTGLSGSPLHF.

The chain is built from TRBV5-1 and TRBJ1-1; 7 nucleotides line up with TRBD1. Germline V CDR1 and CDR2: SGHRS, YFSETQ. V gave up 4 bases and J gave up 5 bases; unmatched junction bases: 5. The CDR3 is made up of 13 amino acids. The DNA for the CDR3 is TGCGCCAGCAGCGGGGACAGAAGGACTGAAGCTTTCTTT. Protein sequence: CASSGDRRTEAFF.

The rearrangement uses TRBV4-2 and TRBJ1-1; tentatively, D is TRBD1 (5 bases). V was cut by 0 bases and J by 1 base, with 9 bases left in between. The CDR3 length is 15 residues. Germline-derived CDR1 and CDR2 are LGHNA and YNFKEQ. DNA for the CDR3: TGTGCCAGCAGCCAAGATACAGGTCCGAACACTGAAGCTTTCTTT. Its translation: CASSQDTGPNTEAFF.

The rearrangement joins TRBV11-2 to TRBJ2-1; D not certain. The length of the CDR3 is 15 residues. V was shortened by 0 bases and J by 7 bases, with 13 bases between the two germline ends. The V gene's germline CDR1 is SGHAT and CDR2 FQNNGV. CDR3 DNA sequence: TGTGCCAGCAGCTTAGATCGTGTGTCTTCGAATGAGCAGTTCTTC. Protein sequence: CASSLDRVSSNEQFF.

The CDR3 bases are TGTGCCAGCAGCTTAGAATACAGGGGACAAGCTTTCTTT. It translates to CASSLEYRGQAFF. J is TRBJ1-1 and V is TRBV11-2, with TRBD1 identical over 7 bases. The CDR3 has 13 amino acids. The ends lost 0 bases at V and 9 bases at J; junction bases unmatched: 4. Germline V CDR1 and CDR2: SGHAT, FQNNGV. Full variable domain (missing parts from reference TRBV11-2 and TRBJ1-1): EAGVAQSPRYKIIEKRQSVAFWCNPISGHATLYWYQQILGQGPKLLIQFQNNGVVDDSQLPKDRFSAERLKGVDSTLKIQPAKLEDSAVYLCASSLEYRGQAFFGQGTRLTVV.

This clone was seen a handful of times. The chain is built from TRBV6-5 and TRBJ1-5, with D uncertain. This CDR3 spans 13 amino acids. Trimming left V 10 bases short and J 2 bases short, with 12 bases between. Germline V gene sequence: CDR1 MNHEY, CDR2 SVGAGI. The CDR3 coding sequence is TGTGCCACCCGCTGGGAGGGCAATCAGCCCCAGCATTTT. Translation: CATRWEGNQPQHF.

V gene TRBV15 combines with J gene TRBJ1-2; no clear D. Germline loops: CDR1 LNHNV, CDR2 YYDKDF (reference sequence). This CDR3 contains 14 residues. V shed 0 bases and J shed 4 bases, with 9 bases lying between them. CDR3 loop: CATSRDPGSYGYTF. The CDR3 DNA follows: TGTGCCACCAGCAGAGATCCCGGGTCCTATGGCTACACCTTC.

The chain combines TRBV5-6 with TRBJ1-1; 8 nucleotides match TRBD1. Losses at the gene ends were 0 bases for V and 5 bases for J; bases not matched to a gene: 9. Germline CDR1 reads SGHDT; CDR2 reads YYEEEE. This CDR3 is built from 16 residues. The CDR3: CASSLGVTGVWTEAFF. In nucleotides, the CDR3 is TGTGCCAGCAGCTTGGGGGTGACAGGGGTCTGGACTGAAGCTTTCTTT.

The CDR3 coding sequence is TGTGCCAGCAGCGACAGGGGTAACTATGGCTACACCTTC. This encodes CASSDRGNYGYTF. V usage is TRBV11-2 and J usage is TRBJ1-2; 8 positions agree with TRBD1. Germline loops: CDR1 SGHAT, CDR2 FQNNGV. CDR3 length: 13 amino acids. V dropped 5 bases and J dropped 1; count of bases not matched to a gene: 0.

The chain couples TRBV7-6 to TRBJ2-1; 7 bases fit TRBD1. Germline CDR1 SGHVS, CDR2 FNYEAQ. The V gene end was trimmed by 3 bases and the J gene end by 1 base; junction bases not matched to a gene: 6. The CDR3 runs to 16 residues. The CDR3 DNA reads TGTGCCAGCAGCTTTTCCACAGGGGATTCCTACAATGAGCAGTTCTTC. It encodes CASSFSTGDSYNEQFF.

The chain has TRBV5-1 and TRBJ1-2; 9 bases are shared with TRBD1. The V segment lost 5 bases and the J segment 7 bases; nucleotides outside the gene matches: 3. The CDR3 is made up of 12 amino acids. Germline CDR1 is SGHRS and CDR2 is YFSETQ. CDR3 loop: CASRQGAGGYTF. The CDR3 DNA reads TGCGCCAGCAGACAGGGGGCCGGTGGCTACACCTTC.